A selection of T cell receptor beta chains follows, all from one sample in a study of T cell responses to AZD1222 COVID-19 vaccine. Produced via immunoSEQ multiplex PCR; TCRdb's table is partial and in-frame only. Altogether roughly 120,000 clones are present, under 95% being singletons, with the ten largest covering 4% to 6%. The sample in question was peripheral blood, obtained 28 days after the second AZD1222 dose. These receptors were collected from an adult who received the AZD1222 COVID-19 vaccine. The CDR3 runs from the conserved cysteine through the conserved F or W. Where a row states a size, it is once, few, many or the class of an expanded clone; other rows omit it.

>NA|TRBJ2-1|TRBV6-2/TRBV6-3
CASSYSPTSGLYNEQFF
>NA|TRBJ2-4|TRBV6-5
CASRTSGGFRNIQYF
>NA|TRBJ1-1|TRBV10-2
CASRAVLNTEAFF
>NA|TRBJ1-1|TRBV13
CASSLVRGPAFF
>NA|TRBJ2-2|TRBV27
CASSSSNTGELFF
>NA|TRBJ1-2|TRBV4-1
CASSQEPNYGYTF
>NA|TRBJ2-1|TRBV6-6
CASSGYWPVNNEQFF
>NA|TRBJ1-5|TRBV6-5
CASSFQKVGQPQHF
>NA|TRBJ1-6|TRBV18
CASSPTGESSYNSPLHF
>NA|TRBJ2-7|TRBV18
CASKPGQGRDEQYF
>NA|TRBJ2-1|TRBV5-4
CASSSPKVRDEQFF
>NA|TRBJ1-2|TRBV9
CASSVMGQDHYGYTF
>NA|TRBJ2-7|TRBV7-8
CASSRGTSGSSAYEQYF
>NA|TRBJ2-1|TRBV3-1/TRBV3-2
CASRRSGTDYNEQFF
>NA|TRBJ1-3|TRBV7-8
CASIHGGPKLGNTIYF
>NA|TRBJ1-6|TRBV24-1
CATSDTPGGRQLYNSPLHF
>NA|TRBJ2-1|TRBV11-3
CASSLTGAGGGNEQFF
>NA|TRBJ2-3|TRBV12-3/TRBV12-4
CASSFTDTQYF
>NA|TRBJ2-3|TRBV29-1
CSVGGAMTTDTQYF
>NA|TRBJ2-7|TRBV6-6
CASSYPWGQSSGQYF
>NA|TRBJ1-2|TRBV6-2/TRBV6-3
CASSYQGDYGYTF
>NA|TRBJ2-2|TRBV2
CASSEGYTGELFF
>NA|TRBJ2-3|TRBV19
CASSGQRNTQYF
>NA|TRBJ2-1|TRBV5-4
CASSTDRGNEQFF
>NA|TRBJ1-1|TRBV6-2/TRBV6-3
CASSPAPDRGSAFF
>NA|TRBJ1-4|TRBV6-5
CASSYGATNEKLFF
>NA|TRBJ1-3|TRBV5-1
CASSLVDTGGSGNTIYF
>NA|TRBJ2-7|TRBV11-1
CASSLFRGTYEQYF
>NA|TRBJ2-3|TRBV6-4
CASSGPGQGVDTQYF
>NA|TRBJ1-1|TRBV4-2
CASSQVRSGTEAFF
>NA|TRBJ2-3|TRBV9
CASSVASGRGDTQYF
>NA|TRBJ2-1|TRBV27
CASSLSLPSGRVNEQFF
>once|TRBJ1-1|TRBV25-1
CASSFRQGNTEAFF
>NA|TRBJ2-7|TRBV6-5
CASRKLHSYEQYF
>once|TRBJ1-1|TRBV5-6
CASSLVGSGTEAFF
>NA|TRBJ1-6|TRBV6-1
CASSEVTDPNSPLHF
>NA|TRBJ2-7|TRBV27
CASSLSVLSSYEQYF
>few|TRBJ1-5|TRBV7-2
CASSLVGGEPQHF
>NA|TRBJ1-5|TRBV7-2
CASSLDSLANQPQHF
>NA|TRBJ2-3|TRBV18
CASSTRSQALTDTQYF
>NA|TRBJ2-7|TRBV19
CASSDSSSYEQYF
>NA|TRBJ2-1|TRBV7-2
CASSWLKGSYNEQFF
>NA|TRBJ2-7|TRBV7-2
CASSLGTSGGFEQYF
>NA|TRBJ1-2|TRBV11-2
CASSLSTGNYGYTF
>once|TRBJ1-2|TRBV6-5
CASGQNYGYTF
>NA|TRBJ1-1|TRBV5-1
CASSADRGNTEAFF
>NA|TRBJ2-2|TRBV5-1
CASSLLSIPGELFF
>NA|TRBJ1-5|TRBV19
CASSTLGTQGQPQHF
>NA|TRBJ1-3|TRBV7-2
CASSLGVTGSSIYF
>NA|TRBJ1-2|TRBV2
CASSEAQGGGYTF
>NA|TRBJ2-2|TRBV12-3/TRBV12-4
CASSSTGELFF
>NA|TRBJ2-1|TRBV3-1/TRBV3-2
CASSQDAGGHNEQFF
>NA|TRBJ2-4|TRBV4-1
CASSQDENLAGVKNIQYF
>NA|TRBJ1-4|TRBV7-8
CASSLTINEKLFF
>once|TRBJ1-6|TRBV4-3
CASSQDLPGSSYNSPLHF
>once|TRBJ2-3|TRBV29-1
CSVDRGTDTQYF
>NA|TRBJ2-7|TRBV12-3/TRBV12-4
CATSGSSYEQYF
>NA|TRBJ2-7|TRBV28
CASSLQGFYEQYF